The rows below give T cell receptor beta chains drawn from one sample of a study of cytomegalovirus exposure and HLA in healthy donors. The protocol was immunoSEQ multiplex PCR, while the TCRdb copy is restricted to in-frame clones and leaves out a portion. Of roughly 170,000 clones listed, 65% to 85% are singletons. Sequencing used PBMCs. The receptors shown here come from a woman in her 50s in good health and CMV-seropositive. The CDR3 runs from the conserved cysteine through the conserved F or W. A D gene is named only where the DNA matches it firmly. Expanded clones are given a class, and other clones once, few, many or no size at all.

size: .
J: TRBJ2-5
V: TRBV10-3
D: TRBD1
length: 14
DNA: TGTGCCACCGTGGGACAGGACGGCCCAGAGACCCAGTACTTC
CDR3: CATVGQDGPETQYF

size: .
J: TRBJ2-5
V: TRBV5-1
D: .
length: 15
DNA: TGCGCCAGCAGCTTGGAACAGGGTAGTCGGGAGACCCAGTACTTC
CDR3: CASSLEQGSRETQYF

size: .
J: TRBJ2-2
V: TRBV7-2
D: TRBD2
length: 16
DNA: TGTGCCAGCAGCTTAAATGGCGGGAGGGGGACCGGGGAGCTGTTTTTT
CDR3: CASSLNGGRGTGELFF

size: .
J: TRBJ2-3
V: TRBV20-1
D: .
length: 11
DNA: TGCAGTGCTAGAGTAGTGGATACGCAGTATTTT
CDR3: CSARVVDTQYF

size: .
J: TRBJ1-1
V: TRBV4-3
D: .
length: 15
DNA: TGCGCCAGCAGCCAAGATACCACAGGGCAAACTGAAGCTTTCTTT
CDR3: CASSQDTTGQTEAFF

size: few
J: TRBJ2-7
V: TRBV2
D: .
length: 15
DNA: TGTGCCAGCATCCTCGACGGTGGGGCTTGGAACGAGCAGTACTTC
CDR3: CASILDGGAWNEQYF

size: .
J: TRBJ2-7
V: TRBV6-5
D: .
length: 14
DNA: TGTGCCAGCAGTTACTCGGCGCTAGTCTACGAGCAGTACTTC
CDR3: CASSYSALVYEQYF

size: .
J: TRBJ2-7
V: TRBV6-5
D: TRBD1
length: 15
DNA: TGTGCCAGCAGCACCCGGGTAGGGGGCTTACTCGAGCAGTACTTC
CDR3: CASSTRVGGLLEQYF

size: few
J: TRBJ2-5
V: TRBV5-5
D: .
length: 12
DNA: TGTGCCAGCGATCACGGTGGGCAGTCCCAGTACTTC
CDR3: CASDHGGQSQYF

size: .
J: TRBJ2-3
V: TRBV7-3
D: .
length: 15
DNA: TGTGCCAGCAGCCCTAAGTTAGGAGGGATAGATACGCAGTATTTT
CDR3: CASSPKLGGIDTQYF

size: .
J: TRBJ2-7
V: TRBV4-2
D: TRBD2
length: 17
DNA: TGTGCCAGCAGCCAACTGGGGGGACTAGCGGGGGAATACGAGCAGTACTTC
CDR3: CASSQLGGLAGEYEQYF

size: .
J: TRBJ2-7
V: TRBV10-3
D: .
length: 15
DNA: TGTGCCATCAGTGTCTCCCAGGGGCCCCCATACGAGCAGTACTTC
CDR3: CAISVSQGPPYEQYF

size: .
J: TRBJ2-5
V: TRBV5-8
D: TRBD1
length: 16
DNA: TGTGCCAGCAGATATTGGGGGACAGGGTCTGGAGGGACCCAGTACTTC
CDR3: CASRYWGTGSGGTQYF

size: .
J: TRBJ1-2
V: TRBV5-1
D: .
length: 17
DNA: TGCGCCAGCAGCTTGCTCGAGCAAACTCTAGTTAACTATGGCTACACCTTC
CDR3: CASSLLEQTLVNYGYTF

size: .
J: TRBJ2-1
V: TRBV6-4
D: TRBD2
length: 15
DNA: TGTGCCAGCAGTGAGCGGGAGGGCTCCTACAATGAGCAGTTCTTC
CDR3: CASSEREGSYNEQFF

size: .
J: TRBJ1-1
V: TRBV2
D: TRBD1
length: 14
DNA: TGTGCCAGCAGTCCCGACAGGGGTGACACTGAAGCTTTCTTT
CDR3: CASSPDRGDTEAFF

size: .
J: TRBJ2-1
V: TRBV7-2
D: .
length: 15
DNA: TGTGCCAGCAGGACCTATGCCTTAGAGGGGGATGAGCAGTTCTTC
CDR3: CASRTYALEGDEQFF

size: once
J: TRBJ2-2
V: TRBV5-1
D: TRBD2
length: 16
DNA: TGCGCCAGCAGGGAAAGCGGGGGGGCGAACACCGGGGAGCTGTTTTTT
CDR3: CASRESGGANTGELFF

size: once
J: TRBJ1-2
V: TRBV4-1
D: .
length: 14
DNA: TGCGCCAGCAGCCAAGAAGGGACATTAGGTGGCTACACCTTC
CDR3: CASSQEGTLGGYTF

size: .
J: TRBJ1-1
V: TRBV6-6
D: TRBD1
length: 14
DNA: TGTGCCAGCAGTGTTGACAGGGGGCCCACTGAAGCTTTCTTT
CDR3: CASSVDRGPTEAFF

size: once
J: TRBJ2-1
V: TRBV27
D: TRBD2
length: 20
DNA: TGTGCCAGCAGTGGTTGGACCCGAGGGCTCGGGACTAGCTGGGACAATGAGCAGTTCTTC
CDR3: CASSGWTRGLGTSWDNEQFF

size: .
J: TRBJ2-5
V: TRBV30
D: TRBD2
length: 16
DNA: TGTGCCTGGAGTGTAGGGTGGGCGGGGGGGGAAGAGACCCAGTACTTC
CDR3: CAWSVGWAGGEETQYF

size: .
J: TRBJ2-3
V: TRBV7-2
D: .
length: 14
DNA: TGTGCCAGCAGCCCTGTCCCGGGACAAGGTACGCAGTATTTT
CDR3: CASSPVPGQGTQYF

size: .
J: TRBJ2-3
V: TRBV9
D: .
length: 15
DNA: TGTGCCAGCAGCGTAGGGGGCCACCCCCAGGATACGCAGTATTTT
CDR3: CASSVGGHPQDTQYF

size: .
J: TRBJ2-2
V: TRBV4-1
D: .
length: 15
DNA: TGCGCCAGCAGCCAAGTCCCGGGAGTGACCGGGGAGCTGTTTTTT
CDR3: CASSQVPGVTGELFF

size: .
J: TRBJ1-6
V: TRBV30
D: .
length: 12
DNA: TGTGCCTGGAGGGACATCGGTTCACCCCTCCACTTT
CDR3: CAWRDIGSPLHF

size: .
J: TRBJ1-5
V: TRBV7-4
D: TRBD1
length: 16
DNA: TGTGCCAGCAGCTCCCCCGGGACAGAAATGTCCCAGCCCCAGCATTTT
CDR3: CASSSPGTEMSQPQHF